Following are 8 T cell receptor beta chains from one sample sequenced in a study of identifying expanded T cells in peripheral blood. Sequenced by immunoSEQ multiplex PCR; TCRdb stores in-frame clones only, minus some. Here the sample spans 80,000 to 90,000 clones, over 75% being singletons. The sample taken for sequencing was blood. The receptors originated from a person between 18 and 69 years old in good health.

This clone has a single count. The chain uses TRBV7-2 and TRBJ2-1, with TRBD2 identical over 8 bases. Per the germline V gene, CDR1 is SGHTA and CDR2 is FQGNSA. The V gene end was trimmed by 4 bases and the J gene end by 3 bases; junction bases not matched to a gene: 11. The CDR3 sequence is 17 residues long. The CDR3 DNA reads TGTGCCAGCAGCTCGCAGATAGGGGCGGGGGGCTACAATGAGCAGTTCTTC. The encoded protein is CASSSQIGAGGYNEQFF.

The genes are TRBV5-4 and TRBJ1-1; 8 bases are shared with TRBD1. J gave up 0 bases and V 2 bases, and 0 bases lay outside the gene matches. This CDR3 spans 14 amino acids. The germline gives CDR1 SGHNT, CDR2 YYREEE (reference sequence). CDR3 sequence (DNA): TGTGCCAGCAGCTTACAGGGGGTGAACACTGAAGCTTTCTTT. Translating gives CASSLQGVNTEAFF.

The rearrangement joins TRBV4-3 to TRBJ1-3; D gene uncertain. Germline CDR1 LGHNA, CDR2 YSLEER. The CDR3 has 14 amino acids. The ends were cut back, 0 bases at V and 4 bases at J, with 7 bases in the middle. CDR3 in amino acids: CASSQEIHGNTIYF. The DNA of the CDR3 is TGCGCCAGCAGCCAAGAGATTCACGGAAACACCATATATTTT.

This chain uses TRBV27 with TRBJ2-1; the D gene is possibly TRBD1 (5 bases). Germline V CDR1 and CDR2: MNHEY, SMNVEV (reference sequence). The CDR3 runs to 16 residues. V was shortened by 3 bases and J by 6 bases, with 18 bases between the two germline ends. The CDR3 DNA reads as TGTGCCAGCAGTTTCCTCTCACATAGGGGCGGCAATGAGCAGTTCTTC. Translating gives CASSFLSHRGGNEQFF.

V usage is TRBV20-1 and J usage is TRBJ2-3, with unresolved D. In germline, CDR1 is DFQATT, CDR2 SNEGSKA (reference sequence). This CDR3 comprises 11 residues. V shed 6 bases and J shed 7 bases, with 11 bases lying between them. The CDR3 nucleotides are TGCAGTGCGCCGACAACAAATACGCAGTATTTT. It specifies CSAPTTNTQYF.

Worth noting for this clone: The germline gene is not matched at one end of the junction; a read error may be the cause. The chain couples TRBV28 to TRBJ2-4; D uncertain. Germline CDR1 MDHEN, CDR2 SYDVKM. This CDR3 has 15 amino acids. The CDR3 protein is CASSIGLSGKNSQYF. The CDR3 DNA reads TGTGCCAGCAGTATAGGGCTCTCCGGCAAAAACAGTCAGTACTTC.

V gene TRBV5-4 combines with J gene TRBJ2-5, with D possibly being TRBD2 (6 bases). Germline lookup yields CDR1 SGHNT and CDR2 YYREEE (reference sequence). The CDR3 is 14 amino acids. The ends were cut back, 4 bases at V and 4 bases at J, with 14 bases in the middle. CDR3 DNA: TGTGCCAGCAGCGCCGGGACTGATACAGAGACCCAGTACTTC. Amino acids: CASSAGTDTETQYF.

This clone was seen a few times. The chain is built from TRBV9 and TRBJ2-7, with 10 bases matching TRBD2. From germline, CDR1 is SGDLS and CDR2 YYNGEE. Unmatched junction bases numbered 11, after V lost 4 bases and J lost 7 bases. The CDR3 consists of 15 residues. The CDR3 coding sequence is TGTGCCAGCAGCCTGAGTCTAGCGGGAGCTGGTGAGCAGTACTTC. Protein: CASSLSLAGAGEQYF.